What follows are 9 T cell receptor beta chains derived from one specimen sequenced in a study of blood T cell repertoires in COVID-19. Some clones are missing from TCRdb's copy, which holds only in-frame ones; the method was immunoSEQ multiplex PCR. The data show around 100,000 clones, 74% seen once. Sample: peripheral blood. All receptors derive from a man between 65 and 85 years old with COVID-19, enrolled during active disease.

In its sample, this clone was seen many times. The chain combines TRBV6-6 with TRBJ2-7; the match to TRBD1 covers 7 bases. The germline CDR1 and CDR2 sequences are MNHNY and SVGAGI (reference sequence). The CDR3 is 14 residues long. The ends lost 4 bases at V and 3 bases at J; junction bases unmatched: 6. The CDR3 coding sequence is TGTGCCAGCAGTTCTCCGAGGGACAGCTACGAGCAGTACTTC. Its translation: CASSSPRDSYEQYF.

The chain is built from TRBV6-2 or TRBV6-3 and TRBJ2-7; TRBD1 is a possible D gene (6 bases). The CDR3 loop spans 13 amino acids. Germline lookup yields CDR1 MNHEY and CDR2 SVGEGT. Trimming cost V 5 bases and J 2 bases, with 10 bases left between them. The CDR3 DNA reads TGTGCCAGCAGTCAGGGACAAACCTACGAGCAGTACTTC. Its protein product is CASSQGQTYEQYF.

The V and J genes are TRBV29-1 and TRBJ1-1, with a weak D call TRBD1 (5 bases). This CDR3 has 14 amino acids. V gave up 3 bases and J gave up 4 bases, with 15 bases separating them. Germline loops: CDR1 SQVTM, CDR2 ANQGSEA. The CDR3 spells CSVDDTLGGTEAFF. The CDR3 DNA sequence: TGCAGCGTTGATGACACCCTGGGGGGCACTGAAGCTTTCTTT.

V is TRBV18 and J is TRBJ1-2; 9 bases are a match to TRBD1. The CDR3 loop spans 12 amino acids. The germline gives CDR1 KGHSH, CDR2 LQKENI. Germline trimming cut 6 bases from V and 9 bases from J; bases unmatched to any gene: 5. This CDR3 is CASSHGTGSYTF. The CDR3 coding sequence is TGTGCCAGCTCCCACGGGACAGGGAGCTACACCTTC. The whole variable domain, filled in from reference TRBV18 and TRBJ1-2, reads NAGVMQNPRHLVRRRGQEARLRCSPMKGHSHVYWYRQLPEEGLKFMVYLQKENIIDESGMPKERFSAEFPKEGPSILRIQQVVRGDSAAYFCASSHGTGSYTFGSGTRLTVV.

The chain employs TRBV18 and TRBJ2-7; 9 bases line up with TRBD1. The CDR3 loop spans 14 amino acids. Germline V gene sequence: CDR1 KGHSH, CDR2 LQKENI. The V segment lost 9 bases and the J segment 5 bases; nucleotides outside the gene matches: 11. The CDR3 DNA reads TGTGCCAGTTCCCGGGACAGGGTAGGGGACGAGCAGTACTTC. It specifies CASSRDRVGDEQYF.

The chain has TRBV11-1 and TRBJ2-1, with TRBD1 matching 8 bases. After removal of 8 bases from V and 9 bases from J, the junction contained 6 bases not matched to a gene. The CDR3 contains 12 residues. Germline V gives CDR1 SGHAT, CDR2 FQDESV (reference sequence). CDR3 DNA sequence: TGTGCCAGCGCCAGGGGGCGCGGTGAGCAGTTCTTC. It translates to CASARGRGEQFF.

The V call is TRBV6-4, the J call TRBJ2-1, with 9 bases matching TRBD2. Germline CDR1 and CDR2: MRHNA and SNTAGT. The length of the CDR3 is 15 residues. The V gene end was trimmed by 4 bases and the J gene end by 3 bases; junction bases not matched to a gene: 4. CDR3 loop: CASSVAGVSYNEQFF. In DNA, the CDR3 is TGTGCCAGCAGTGTAGCGGGAGTCAGCTACAATGAGCAGTTCTTC.

The chain employs TRBV27 and TRBJ2-7; 11 bases align to TRBD1. The CDR3 runs to 15 residues. The germline gives CDR1 MNHEY, CDR2 SMNVEV (reference sequence). The V segment lost 6 bases and the J segment 3 bases; nucleotides outside the gene matches: 7. CDR3 nucleotides: TGTGCCAGCAGGACCGGACAGGGGGCATTCTACGAGCAGTACTTC. This gives the protein CASRTGQGAFYEQYF.

This clone showed up just a few times. V usage is TRBV11-3 and J usage is TRBJ2-1; no clear D. Per germline, CDR1 SGHNT and CDR2 YENEEA. The V gene lost 1 base and the J gene lost 4 bases, with 5 bases spanning the gap. The CDR3 covers 13 residues. CDR3 amino acids: CASSLAEYNEQFF. CDR3 nucleotides: TGTGCCAGCAGCTTAGCGGAGTACAATGAGCAGTTCTTC.